Listed here are 10 T cell receptor beta chains from one sample, sequenced in a study of PD-L1 blockade in urothelial cancer. Sequencing used immunoSEQ multiplex PCR; TCRdb keeps in-frame clones, though not all of them. The sample lists tens of thousands of clones, more than 65% occurring once. The sample here was PBMCs, taken around atezolizumab (anti-PD-L1) treatment. The receptors come from a man aged 65 to 79 with urothelial cancer.

A few counts support this clone. V is TRBV19 and J is TRBJ2-1; TRBD2 aligns across 13 bases. Trimming took 6 bases from V and 0 from J; bases not matched to a gene: 5. CDR1 is LNHDA and CDR2 is SQIVND in the germline V gene (reference sequence). The CDR3 is 17 residues long. The CDR3 DNA sequence: TGTGCCAGTAGAAAGACTAGCGGGAGGTTCTCCTACAATGAGCAGTTCTTC. It codes for CASRKTSGRFSYNEQFF.

This clone has just a few counts. The chain carries TRBV6-5 and TRBJ2-1; 10 bases line up with TRBD1. Unmatched junction bases numbered 5, after V lost 7 bases and J lost 14 bases. This CDR3 has 11 residues. Germline assignment: CDR1 MNHEY and CDR2 SVGAGI. For the CDR3, the DNA is TGTGCCAGCACCTCGGGACAGGGGAAGTTCTTC. Its protein is CASTSGQGKFF.

The chain uses TRBV11-2 and TRBJ2-1; perhaps TRBD2 as D (6 bases). This CDR3 is built from 13 residues. Germline loops: CDR1 SGHAT, CDR2 FQNNGV. V gave up 5 bases and J gave up 16 bases, with 21 bases separating them. In DNA, the CDR3 is TGTGCCAGCAGCCCTCAGACCGGGGGAACGTGTTTCTTC. This gives the protein CASSPQTGGTCFF.

The chain couples TRBV23-1 to TRBJ2-7; TRBD2 aligns across 13 bases. TRBV23-1 is marked as an open reading frame, function uncertain. V shed 3 bases and J 0 bases; nucleotides not matched to a gene: 2. This CDR3 comprises 16 residues. The CDR3 coding sequence is TGCGCCAGCAGTCAGAGGACTAGCGGGAGCTCCTACGAGCAGTACTTC. Its translation is CASSQRTSGSSYEQYF.

The sample holds a few counts of this clone. The chain employs TRBV12-5 and TRBJ1-5; D unclear. Trimming left V 3 bases short and J 0 bases short, with 3 bases between. The CDR3 has 13 amino acids. Per germline, CDR1 LGHNT and CDR2 FRNRAP. The CDR3 loop is CASGFNSNQPQHF. The CDR3 coding sequence is TGTGCTAGTGGTTTCAATAGCAATCAGCCCCAGCATTTT.

The rearrangement links TRBV5-1 to TRBJ2-3; 15 nucleotides line up with TRBD2. V shed 4 bases, J shed 5 bases, and the junction held 8 bases outside the gene matches. The CDR3 consists of 17 residues. The germline V gene encodes CDR1 SGHRS and CDR2 YFSETQ. CDR3 in amino acids: CASSRGLAGGMRDTQYF. CDR3 sequence (DNA): TGCGCCAGCAGCAGGGGACTAGCGGGAGGAATGAGAGATACGCAGTATTTT.

CDR3 residues: CASSTSGSGETQYF. The CDR3, as DNA: TGCGCCAGCAGTACTAGCGGGAGCGGCGAGACCCAGTACTTC. The rearrangement uses TRBV10-1 and TRBJ2-5; 11 bases are a match to TRBD2. Trimming took 5 bases from V and 5 from J; bases not matched to a gene: 4. The CDR3 is made up of 14 amino acids. Germline V gene lookup returns CDR1 WNHNN and CDR2 SYGVQD (reference sequence).

The rearrangement joins TRBV21-1 to TRBJ2-5; the table gives TRBD2 as D, unverified against the DNA. TRBV21-1 is labeled a pseudogene. The CDR3 consists of 11 residues. Here the CDR3 DNA reads TGTGCCAGCAGAACAGGGAGGGCCCAGTACTTC. As protein: CASRTGRAQYF.

This clone has more than one count but fewer than ten. This chain's CDR3 is CASTVRVKGNTIYF. The CDR3 coding sequence is TGTGCCAGCACCGTCAGGGTGAAAGGAAACACCATATATTTT. The rearrangement uses TRBV11-3 and TRBJ1-3, with a weak D call TRBD1 (5 bases). There are 14 residues in the CDR3. Deletions cut 7 bases from V and 4 bases from J, with 14 bases between. The germline gives CDR1 SGHNT, CDR2 YENEEA.

The chain couples TRBV4-2 to TRBJ2-1; 12 nucleotides match TRBD2. The V gene end was trimmed by 1 base and the J gene end by 5 bases; junction bases not matched to a gene: 9. The CDR3 totals 18 residues. Germline CDR1 reads LGHNA; CDR2 reads YNFKEQ. CDR3 coding DNA: TGTGCCAGCAGCCAAGTTTCTATGACTAGCGGGAGCAACAATGAGCAGTTCTTC. It codes for CASSQVSMTSGSNNEQFF.